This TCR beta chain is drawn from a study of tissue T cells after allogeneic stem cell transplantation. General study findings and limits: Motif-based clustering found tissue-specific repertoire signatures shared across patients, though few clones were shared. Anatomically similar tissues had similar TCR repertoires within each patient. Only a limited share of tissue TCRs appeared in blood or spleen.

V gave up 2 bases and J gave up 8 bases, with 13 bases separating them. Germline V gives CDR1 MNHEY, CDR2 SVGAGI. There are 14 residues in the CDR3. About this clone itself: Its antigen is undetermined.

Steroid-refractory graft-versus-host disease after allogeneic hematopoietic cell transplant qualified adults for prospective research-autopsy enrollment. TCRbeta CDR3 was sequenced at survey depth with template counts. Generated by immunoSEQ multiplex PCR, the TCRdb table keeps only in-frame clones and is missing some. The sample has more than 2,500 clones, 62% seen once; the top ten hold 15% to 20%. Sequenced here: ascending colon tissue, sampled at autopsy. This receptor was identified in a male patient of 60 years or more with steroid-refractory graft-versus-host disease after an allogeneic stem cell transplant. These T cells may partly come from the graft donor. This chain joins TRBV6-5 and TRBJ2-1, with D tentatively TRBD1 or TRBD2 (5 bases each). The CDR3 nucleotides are TGTGCCAGCAGTTACGGACGGGGCGACGATGAGCAGTTCTTC. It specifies CASSYGRGDDEQFF.